A selection of T cell receptor beta chains follows, all from one sample in a study of blood T cell repertoires in COVID-19. Generated by immunoSEQ multiplex PCR, the TCRdb table keeps only in-frame clones and is missing some. The sample shows over 100,000 clones, approximately 90% of them seen only once. Sample: peripheral blood. The origin of the receptors is a human donor in a cohort sampled during active COVID-19. Each CDR3 is given with its conserved first and last residue. D genes are given only for firm matches. Expanded clones are given a class, and other clones once, few, many or no size at all.

V gene: TRBV19
J gene: TRBJ2-1
D gene: TRBD2
clone size: -
CDR3 DNA: TGTGCCAGTAGTAGCGCCGGGACTAGCGGGACCGATGAGCAGTTCTTC
CDR3 protein: CASSSAGTSGTDEQFF

V gene: TRBV11-2
J gene: TRBJ2-7
D gene: TRBD1
clone size: few
CDR3 DNA: TGTGCCAGCAGCCCTGGGACAGGACCCTCCTACGAGCAGTACTTC
CDR3 protein: CASSPGTGPSYEQYF

V gene: TRBV9
J gene: TRBJ2-3
D gene: -
clone size: -
CDR3 DNA: TGTGCCAGCAGCGCGGGGCCCACCAGGGGAGATACGCAGTATTTT
CDR3 protein: CASSAGPTRGDTQYF

V gene: TRBV9
J gene: TRBJ2-1
D gene: TRBD2
clone size: -
CDR3 DNA: TGTGCCAGCAGCGTAGCGGGGCGGGAGGACAATGAGCAGTTCTTC
CDR3 protein: CASSVAGREDNEQFF

V gene: TRBV4-2
J gene: TRBJ2-7
D gene: TRBD2
clone size: -
CDR3 DNA: TGTGCCAGCAGCCGCTACCCGGAGGGGCGGGAGGGCACCTACGAGCAGTACTTC
CDR3 protein: CASSRYPEGREGTYEQYF

V gene: TRBV7-2
J gene: TRBJ2-7
D gene: TRBD1
clone size: -
CDR3 DNA: TGTACCAGCAGCTTAATTCAGGGGGCTTACGAGCAGTACTTC
CDR3 protein: CTSSLIQGAYEQYF

V gene: TRBV19
J gene: TRBJ1-1
D gene: TRBD1
clone size: -
CDR3 DNA: TGTGCCAGTAGTGTGACAGGGAAACGCACTGAAGCTTTCTTT
CDR3 protein: CASSVTGKRTEAFF

V gene: TRBV5-4
J gene: TRBJ2-3
D gene: -
clone size: -
CDR3 DNA: TGTGCCAGCAGCAGTCGACAGAGCCCTAGCACAGATACGCAGTATTTT
CDR3 protein: CASSSRQSPSTDTQYF

V gene: TRBV7-8
J gene: TRBJ2-2
D gene: -
clone size: -
CDR3 DNA: TGTGCCAGCCGTCGTGCTCGGCGGGAAGACACCGGGGAGCTGTTTTTT
CDR3 protein: CASRRARREDTGELFF

V gene: TRBV7-2
J gene: TRBJ2-7
D gene: TRBD1
clone size: -
CDR3 DNA: TGTGCCAGCAGCTTAGCGGTGACAGGGGCCTACGAGCAGTACTTC
CDR3 protein: CASSLAVTGAYEQYF

V gene: TRBV19
J gene: TRBJ2-3
D gene: -
clone size: -
CDR3 DNA: TGTGCCAGTAGTCCAGGCGGGGTAGATACGCAGTATTTT
CDR3 protein: CASSPGGVDTQYF

V gene: TRBV3-1/TRBV3-2
J gene: TRBJ2-7
D gene: -
clone size: -
CDR3 DNA: TGTGCCAGCAGCCCTAGACCATGTATCGACAGCCGATGCGAGCAGTACTTC
CDR3 protein: CASSPRPCIDSRCEQYF

V gene: TRBV15
J gene: TRBJ1-6
D gene: -
clone size: -
CDR3 DNA: TGTGCCACCAGCACCGGGAGGTATAATTCACCCCTCCACTTT
CDR3 protein: CATSTGRYNSPLHF

V gene: TRBV28
J gene: TRBJ2-3
D gene: TRBD2
clone size: -
CDR3 DNA: TGTGCCAGCAGTCCCTATTACGGGAGGGTCACAGATACGCAGTATTTT
CDR3 protein: CASSPYYGRVTDTQYF

V gene: TRBV2
J gene: TRBJ2-1
D gene: TRBD2
clone size: -
CDR3 DNA: TGTGCCAGCTATAGAACTAGCGTGAGTGAGCAGTTCTTC
CDR3 protein: CASYRTSVSEQFF

V gene: TRBV11-2
J gene: TRBJ2-7
D gene: TRBD1
clone size: -
CDR3 DNA: TGTGCCAGCAGCTCGATGGGGACAGGGGGCGACGAGCAGTACTTC
CDR3 protein: CASSSMGTGGDEQYF

V gene: TRBV5-5
J gene: TRBJ2-3
D gene: TRBD2
clone size: -
CDR3 DNA: TGTGCCAGCAGCTTTAGTAGCGGGAGGGCCGTCTTCGATACGCAGTATTTT
CDR3 protein: CASSFSSGRAVFDTQYF

V gene: TRBV6-5
J gene: TRBJ2-5
D gene: TRBD2
clone size: -
CDR3 DNA: TGTGCCAGCAGCTGGACTAGCGGGGGGCAAGAGACCCAGTACTTC
CDR3 protein: CASSWTSGGQETQYF

V gene: TRBV4-2
J gene: TRBJ2-7
D gene: TRBD2
clone size: -
CDR3 DNA: TGTGCCAGCAGCCAACTAGCGGGAGGGCCCGACGACGAGCAGTACTTC
CDR3 protein: CASSQLAGGPDDEQYF

V gene: TRBV10-2
J gene: TRBJ2-7
D gene: TRBD2
clone size: once
CDR3 DNA: TGCGCCAGCAGTGAGGCCCTAGCGGCCTACGAGCAGTACTTC
CDR3 protein: CASSEALAAYEQYF

V gene: TRBV10-3
J gene: TRBJ1-1
D gene: -
clone size: once
CDR3 DNA: TGTGCCATCAGTGAGCCGACAGGAGATGAAGCGAGAGCTTTCTTT
CDR3 protein: CAISEPTGDEARAFF

V gene: TRBV27
J gene: TRBJ2-7
D gene: -
clone size: -
CDR3 DNA: TGTGCCAGCAGTTTATCGGTCCTAGCGCCGTTCTACGAGCAGTACTTC
CDR3 protein: CASSLSVLAPFYEQYF

V gene: TRBV28
J gene: TRBJ2-7
D gene: -
clone size: -
CDR3 DNA: TGTGCCAGCAGTCCCCCGGGATACGAGCAGTACTTC
CDR3 protein: CASSPPGYEQYF

V gene: TRBV18
J gene: TRBJ2-6
D gene: TRBD1
clone size: -
CDR3 DNA: TGTGCCAGCTCACCCTTTTGGGTGGGACAGAGCAACTCTGGGGCCAACGTCCTGACTTTC
CDR3 protein: CASSPFWVGQSNSGANVLTF

V gene: TRBV21-1
J gene: TRBJ2-1
D gene: -
clone size: -
CDR3 DNA: TGTGCCAGCAGTTCAAGGACTAGCGGGTGTTTTTACAATGAGCAGTTCTTC
CDR3 protein: CASSSRTSGCFYNEQFF

V gene: TRBV5-1
J gene: TRBJ2-1
D gene: -
clone size: -
CDR3 DNA: TGCGCCAGCAGCTTGTCCGTCGGTAGCAAAAACAATGAGCAGTTCTTC
CDR3 protein: CASSLSVGSKNNEQFF

V gene: TRBV6-6
J gene: TRBJ1-2
D gene: TRBD1
clone size: -
CDR3 DNA: TGTGCCAGCAGTTACTCCGCGGGACAGTTGTATGGCTACACCTTC
CDR3 protein: CASSYSAGQLYGYTF

V gene: TRBV20-1
J gene: TRBJ2-5
D gene: -
clone size: -
CDR3 DNA: TGCAGTGGCAGGGCACAAGAGACCCAGTACTTC
CDR3 protein: CSGRAQETQYF

V gene: TRBV12-3/TRBV12-4
J gene: TRBJ2-5
D gene: -
clone size: -
CDR3 DNA: TGTGCCAGCTCGCGAGGTCCCAGAGAGACCCAGTACTTC
CDR3 protein: CASSRGPRETQYF

V gene: TRBV24-1
J gene: TRBJ2-1
D gene: TRBD1
clone size: few
CDR3 DNA: TGTGCCACCAGGGGGGGGGACAGGGTAGAGAACAATGAGCAGTTCTTC
CDR3 protein: CATRGGDRVENNEQFF

V gene: TRBV28
J gene: TRBJ1-1
D gene: TRBD1
clone size: -
CDR3 DNA: TGTGCCAGCAGCTCACAGGGGGCTACGAACACTGAAGCTTTCTTT
CDR3 protein: CASSSQGATNTEAFF

V gene: TRBV19
J gene: TRBJ2-1
D gene: TRBD2
clone size: -
CDR3 DNA: TGTGCCAGTAGTATAGGATCAAGCGGGGCCTACAATGAGCAGTTCTTC
CDR3 protein: CASSIGSSGAYNEQFF

V gene: TRBV11-3
J gene: TRBJ1-1
D gene: -
clone size: once
CDR3 DNA: TGTGCCAGCAGCGGGGGGGCAGGGGACACCAGAAGGAACACTGAAGCTTTCTTT
CDR3 protein: CASSGGAGDTRRNTEAFF

V gene: TRBV7-2
J gene: TRBJ2-1
D gene: -
clone size: -
CDR3 DNA: TGTGCCAGCAGCTTAAGTAGGCAGGTCCTTGGCAATGAGCAGTTCTTC
CDR3 protein: CASSLSRQVLGNEQFF

V gene: TRBV11-3
J gene: TRBJ2-1
D gene: -
clone size: -
CDR3 DNA: TGTGCCAGCAGCCACCTGACAGACCCGATTTACAATGAGCAGTTCTTC
CDR3 protein: CASSHLTDPIYNEQFF

V gene: TRBV19
J gene: TRBJ1-4
D gene: -
clone size: few
CDR3 DNA: TGTGCCAGTAGTATCGATGACAGTGTTAATGAAAAACTGTTTTTT
CDR3 protein: CASSIDDSVNEKLFF

V gene: TRBV19
J gene: TRBJ2-1
D gene: TRBD2
clone size: -
CDR3 DNA: TGTGCCAGTAGTATTAGGACTAGCGGGTACAATGAGCAGTTCTTC
CDR3 protein: CASSIRTSGYNEQFF

V gene: TRBV29-1
J gene: TRBJ1-1
D gene: -
clone size: -
CDR3 DNA: TGCAGCGTTGGGAGGAACACTGAAGCTTTCTTT
CDR3 protein: CSVGRNTEAFF

V gene: TRBV7-2
J gene: TRBJ2-5
D gene: TRBD1
clone size: -
CDR3 DNA: TGTGCCAGCAGCTTAGCCGCAACCCTCGGGACAGGGGGGACTCAAGAGACCCAGTACTTC
CDR3 protein: CASSLAATLGTGGTQETQYF

V gene: TRBV13
J gene: TRBJ1-2
D gene: TRBD1
clone size: few
CDR3 DNA: TGTGCCAGCAGCGCCACGACCCCGACAGGGATTAACTATGGCTACACCTTC
CDR3 protein: CASSATTPTGINYGYTF

V gene: TRBV29-1
J gene: TRBJ2-3
D gene: TRBD1
clone size: -
CDR3 DNA: TGCAGCGGTGGGACAGGGAAGAGAACAGATACGCAGTATTTT
CDR3 protein: CSGGTGKRTDTQYF

V gene: TRBV5-1
J gene: TRBJ2-2
D gene: -
clone size: -
CDR3 DNA: TGCGCCAGCAGCGTCGTTACAGGGAACACCGGGGAGCTGTTTTTT
CDR3 protein: CASSVVTGNTGELFF

V gene: TRBV10-3
J gene: TRBJ2-2
D gene: TRBD2
clone size: -
CDR3 DNA: TGTGCCATCAGCGGACTAGCGGGAGTGGCCGGGGAGCTGTTTTTT
CDR3 protein: CAISGLAGVAGELFF

V gene: TRBV28
J gene: TRBJ2-7
D gene: -
clone size: -
CDR3 DNA: TGTGCCAGCAGTATCCAAGGGGCCGGGTCCAAATACGAGCAGTACTTC
CDR3 protein: CASSIQGAGSKYEQYF

V gene: TRBV24-1
J gene: TRBJ2-4
D gene: TRBD1
clone size: -
CDR3 DNA: TGTGCCACCAGTGATTCGGGACAGGGATCCAACATTCAGTACTTC
CDR3 protein: CATSDSGQGSNIQYF

V gene: TRBV5-1
J gene: TRBJ2-5
D gene: -
clone size: -
CDR3 DNA: TGCGCCAGCAGCTTTCTGCCGGACCAAGAGACCCAGTACTTC
CDR3 protein: CASSFLPDQETQYF

V gene: TRBV7-9
J gene: TRBJ1-1
D gene: TRBD1
clone size: -
CDR3 DNA: TGTGCCAGCAGCTTAGGGACAGGCCGGGCTATAGGTGAAGCTTTCTTT
CDR3 protein: CASSLGTGRAIGEAFF

V gene: TRBV3-1/TRBV3-2
J gene: TRBJ1-2
D gene: TRBD1
clone size: -
CDR3 DNA: TGTGCCAGCACATGGTCCGGGACAGGGGGCGGCTATGGCTACACCTTC
CDR3 protein: CASTWSGTGGGYGYTF

V gene: TRBV28
J gene: TRBJ2-5
D gene: -
clone size: once
CDR3 DNA: TGTGCCAGCAAAATCGGCAGTGGGGCAGGAGAGACCCAGTACTTC
CDR3 protein: CASKIGSGAGETQYF

V gene: TRBV20-1
J gene: TRBJ1-2
D gene: TRBD1
clone size: -
CDR3 DNA: TGCAGTGCTAGTCCCGGGACAGGGGAGTATGGCTACACCTTC
CDR3 protein: CSASPGTGEYGYTF

V gene: TRBV27
J gene: TRBJ2-5
D gene: TRBD1
clone size: -
CDR3 DNA: TGTGCCAGCAGTTTTGGGACAGGTTGGGGAGAGACCCAGTACTTC
CDR3 protein: CASSFGTGWGETQYF